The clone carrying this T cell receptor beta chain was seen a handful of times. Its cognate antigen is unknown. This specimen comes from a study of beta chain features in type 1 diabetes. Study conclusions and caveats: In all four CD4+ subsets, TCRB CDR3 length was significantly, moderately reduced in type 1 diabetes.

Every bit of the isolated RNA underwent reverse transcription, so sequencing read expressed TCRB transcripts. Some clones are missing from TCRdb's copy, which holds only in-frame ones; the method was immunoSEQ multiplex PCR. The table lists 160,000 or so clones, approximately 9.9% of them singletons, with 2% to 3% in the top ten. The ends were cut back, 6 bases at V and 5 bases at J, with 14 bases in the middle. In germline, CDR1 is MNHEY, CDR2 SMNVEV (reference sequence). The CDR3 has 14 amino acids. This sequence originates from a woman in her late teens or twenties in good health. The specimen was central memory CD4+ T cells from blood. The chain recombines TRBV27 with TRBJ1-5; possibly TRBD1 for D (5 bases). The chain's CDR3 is CASSPWGAHQPQHF. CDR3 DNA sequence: TGTGCCAGCAGCCCATGGGGCGCCCATCAGCCCCAGCATTTT.